What follows are 3 T cell receptor beta chains derived from one specimen sequenced in a study of cytomegalovirus exposure and HLA in healthy donors. Sequencing used immunoSEQ multiplex PCR; TCRdb keeps in-frame clones, though not all of them. There are some 98,000 clones in the sample; around 88% occur only once, and 3.5% to 5% lies in the top ten. The sequencing sample was made of PBMCs. The receptors were gathered from a woman in her 30s in good health and CMV-seronegative.

The chain employs TRBV18 and TRBJ2-7, with no clear D. CDR1 is KGHSH and CDR2 is LQKENI in the germline V gene. V dropped 3 bases and J dropped 5 bases, with 5 bases sitting between them. The CDR3 runs 11 residues. Here the CDR3 reads CASSPSDEQYF. CDR3 DNA: TGTGCCAGCTCACCTTCCGACGAGCAGTACTTC.

The V and J genes are TRBV6-6 and TRBJ2-5, with D hard to call. The germline gives CDR1 MNHNY, CDR2 SVGAGI (reference sequence). Trimming cost V 2 bases and J 3 bases, with 13 bases left between them. The CDR3 sequence is 15 residues long. The CDR3 nucleotides read TGTGCCAGCAGTTACACCCGGCAGGATGAAGAGACCCAGTACTTC. Translation gives CASSYTRQDEETQYF.

This chain links TRBV5-1 with TRBJ1-5, with D uncertain. V was shortened by 0 bases and J by 1 base, with 11 bases between the two germline ends. The length of the CDR3 is 16 residues. Looked up from germline, CDR1 is SGHRS and CDR2 is YFSETQ. The CDR3: CASSLGPGLSNQPQHF. In DNA form, the CDR3 reads TGCGCCAGCAGCTTGGGTCCAGGTCTAAGCAATCAGCCCCAGCATTTT.